This T cell receptor beta chain stems from a study of Tregs in tolerant kidney transplant recipients. Notes on the study in general: The small number of patients limits these findings pending further validation. Expanding Tregs on activated donor B cells appeared to best identify donor-specific TCRbeta clones. For some patients, primers changed over time, blocking nucleotide-level comparison.

Clones were read by immunoSEQ multiplex PCR, and TCRdb kept only the in-frame ones, dropping some. The sample lists some 66,000 clones, roughly 92% occurring once. V shed 0 bases and J shed 6 bases, with 12 bases lying between them. Germline lookup yields CDR1 SGHDT and CDR2 YYEEEE. The CDR3 loop spans 14 amino acids. With regard to this clone: What it binds is not known.

This clonotype was obtained from a human donor who received a combined kidney and bone marrow transplant. This chain connects TRBV5-6 to TRBJ1-2; a weak D match, TRBD1 (6 bases). Source: CD8+ T cells from blood, taken before the transplant. CDR3 sequence: CASSLVRGMDGYTF. CDR3 DNA sequence: TGTGCCAGCAGCTTGGTCAGGGGAATGGATGGCTACACCTTC.